This T cell receptor (beta chain) is drawn from a study of human T cells and chemical hapten exposure. Study-wide findings and caveats: Expanded TCRs showed more large CDR3 clusters than pre-sensitization or healthy control sets.

Time point reported: patch test 3, about 24 weeks after DPC sensitization. Indicated treatment: therapeutic diphenylcyclopropenone sensitization with weekly scalp DPC. People who gave samples had alopecia, were 18 to 70 years old, and were suitable for DPC. The table lists this clonotype with a few counts. The target antigen is unknown. Per the authors' pipeline: Sequenced samples showed a median of around 91,000 TCRs each, with counts running from about 22,000 to 700,000. In TCRdb, the RACE reads were re-called with MiXCR into one record per CDR3 protein. What appears here as the V and J calls and clone size reflects TCRdb's work, not the paper's. This table has approximately 50,000 distinct CDR3 sequences, about 10% appearing once. Germline V gene data show CDR1 as LGHDT and CDR2 as YNNKEL (reference sequence). The CDR3 is 15 residues long. V trimming: 0 bases; J trimming: 15 bases; junction bases outside the gene matches: 13.

The sample here was whole blood, taken in connection with sensitization to the hapten diphenylcyclopropenone (DPC). This TCR derives from a woman aged 40 to 55 with alopecia areata. Some clones in this sample may be carry-over from other donors' samples. This chain connects TRBV3-1 to TRBJ2-1; 8 positions match TRBD1. The DNA for the CDR3 is TGTGCCAGCAGCCAAGACATTGGATCAGGGGGCGCCAGGTTCTTC. It translates to CASSQDIGSGGARFF.